A single sample is the source of the 28 T cell receptor beta chains below, sequenced in a study of beta chain features in type 1 diabetes (dated by TCRdb to between 2017 and 2018). Their recognized antigens are unknown. The investigation overall reported the following: A moderate but significant shortening of TCRB CDR3 length was observed in type 1 diabetes patients in all four CD4+ subsets.

Libraries were made using the immunoSEQ multiplex PCR assay. The entire isolated RNA was reverse transcribed using the High Capacity cDNA Reverse Transcription Kit, and thus expressed TCRB transcripts were sequenced. In its TCRdb copy, this immuneACCESS table keeps in-frame sequences only and misses some clones. Where compared with another copy, unresolved V genes explain less than half of these, and the others have no known cause. A total of nearly 350,000 clones appear in this sample, 9.3% of them only once. Approximately 1% of the sample goes to the ten largest clones. Sequences were obtained from central memory CD4+ T cells from blood. These receptors came from a man in his thirties or forties with type 1 diabetes.

The chain couples TRBV2 to TRBJ2-7; 8 bases are a match to TRBD2. CDR1 SNHLY and CDR2 FYNNEI come from the germline V gene. Unmatched junction bases numbered 9, after V lost 5 bases and J lost 3 bases. This CDR3 has 15 residues. The CDR3 nucleotides read TGTGCCAGCAGTCTAGAGGGAGCGGGGGACTACGAGCAGTACTTC. This encodes CASSLEGAGDYEQYF.

The V call is TRBV25-1, the J call TRBJ2-3; either TRBD1 or TRBD2 may fit D (5 bases each). The germline gives CDR1 MGHDK, CDR2 SYGVNS. V was shortened by 4 bases and J by 8 bases, with 13 bases between the two germline ends. CDR3 length equals 13 residues. The CDR3 here is CASSGGWGSTQYF. In nucleotides, the CDR3 is TGTGCCAGCAGTGGGGGTTGGGGGAGTACGCAGTATTTT. The whole variable domain, filled in from reference TRBV25-1 and TRBJ2-3, reads EADIYQTPRYLVIGTGKKITLECSQTMGHDKMYWYQQDPGMELHLIHYSYGVNSTEKGDLSSESTVSRIRTEHFPLTLESARPSHTSQYLCASSGGWGSTQYFGPGTRLTVL.

The rearrangement links TRBV7-9 to TRBJ2-2; D remains unclear. The CDR3 is 17 residues long. Trimming shortened V by 2 bases and J by 1 base, and 14 bases separated the two germline ends. Germline assignment: CDR1 SEHNR and CDR2 FQNEAQ (reference sequence). The CDR3 region has the DNA TGTGCCAGCAGCTTATCTCAATGGCAATTGAACACCGGGGAGCTGTTTTTT. It is translated as CASSLSQWQLNTGELFF. Full variable domain (outside the CDR3, taken from reference TRBV7-9 and TRBJ2-2): DTGVSQNPRHKITKRGQNVTFRCDPISEHNRLYWYRQTLGQGPEFLTYFQNEAQLEKSRLLSDRFSAERPKGSFSTLEIQRTEQGDSAMYLCASSLSQWQLNTGELFFGEGSRLTVL.

This clone came up a few times. The chain recombines TRBV25-1 with TRBJ1-2; 8 bases line up with TRBD1. Germline V gene sequence: CDR1 MGHDK, CDR2 SYGVNS. The CDR3 runs 18 residues. J was trimmed by 4 bases and V by 0 bases; bases with no gene match: 13. CDR3 loop: CASSEYRAGGAQGYGYTF. The CDR3 region has the DNA TGTGCCAGCAGTGAATATAGGGCAGGGGGCGCGCAGGGCTATGGCTACACCTTC.

This clone was detected only a few times. V is TRBV10-3 and J is TRBJ1-1; no firm D call. The CDR3 length is 13 residues. V shed 10 bases and J shed 3 bases, with 15 bases lying between them. From germline, CDR1 is ENHRY and CDR2 SYGVKD. The CDR3 region has the DNA TGTGCCACCGGCCGGCAGGCAGACACTGAAGCTTTCTTT. This gives the protein CATGRQADTEAFF.

This clone has a handful of counts. The chain combines TRBV19 with TRBJ2-7; D perhaps matches TRBD2 (6 bases). CDR3 length: 13 residues. The V gene's germline CDR1 is LNHDA and CDR2 SQIVND (reference sequence). V was cut by 5 bases and J by 4 bases, with 12 bases left in between. CDR3 loop: CASSLGTGYEQYF. The DNA for the CDR3 is TGTGCCAGTAGTCTTGGGACTGGTTACGAGCAGTACTTC.

This clone showed up just a few times. The chain has TRBV25-1 and TRBJ1-6; the D is unclear. The CDR3 totals 14 residues. Trimming pared 5 bases from V and 5 bases from J, leaving 10 bases between. Germline V gene sequence: CDR1 MGHDK, CDR2 SYGVNS. The CDR3, as DNA: TGTGCCAGCAGTACAGATCCTAATAATTCACCCCTCCACTTT. Its translation: CASSTDPNNSPLHF.

The V call is TRBV29-1, the J call TRBJ1-1; D gene unclear. Germline V lookup: CDR1 SQVTM, CDR2 ANQGSEA. V was trimmed by 5 bases and J by 0 bases, leaving 7 bases between them. The CDR3 spans 12 residues. The CDR3 nucleotides are TGCAGCGTTCGACACTTGAACACTGAAGCTTTCTTT. Protein: CSVRHLNTEAFF.

Note on this clone: Other DNA variants within this sample encode the same CDR3. J is TRBJ2-1 and V is TRBV7-2; 9 bases are a match to TRBD2. This CDR3 has 16 amino acids. Per germline, CDR1 SGHTA and CDR2 FQGNSA. With V trimmed by 1 base and J by 4 bases, 5 bases remained unmatched. The CDR3 loop is CASSLGASGGYNEQFF. The CDR3 DNA reads TGTGCCAGCAGCTTAGGGGCCAGCGGGGGGTACAATGAGCAGTTCTTC.

This clone was seen a handful of times. V and J are TRBV30 and TRBJ1-1, with D maybe TRBD1 (6 bases). Germline V CDR1 and CDR2: GTSNPN, SVGIG (reference sequence). The CDR3 covers 12 residues. The chain's CDR3 is CALTKGGPEAFF. CDR3 coding DNA: TGTGCTCTTACGAAGGGGGGCCCTGAAGCTTTCTTT.

This clone was detected only a few times. The chain couples TRBV2 to TRBJ2-2; D ambiguous. Trimming shortened V by 2 bases and J by 6 bases, and 4 bases separated the two germline ends. The CDR3 runs 12 residues. Germline values: CDR1 SNHLY, CDR2 FYNNEI. The CDR3 region is CASSETSGELFF. CDR3 nucleotide sequence: TGTGCCAGCAGTGAAACCTCCGGGGAGCTGTTTTTT.

V and J are TRBV6-5 and TRBJ2-7; 8 positions match TRBD2. The V gene end was trimmed by 6 bases and the J gene end by 3 bases; junction bases not matched to a gene: 10. Germline CDR1 is MNHEY and CDR2 is SVGAGI. The CDR3 runs to 15 residues. The DNA for the CDR3 is TGTGCCAGCAGCCTCCTCCTCGGGGGGGACTACGAGCAGTACTTC. Protein: CASSLLLGGDYEQYF.

This clone occurred a few times. V gene TRBV7-2 combines with J gene TRBJ2-5, with D maybe TRBD2 (6 bases). The CDR3 covers 16 residues. Trimming cost V 5 bases and J 4 bases, with 20 bases left between them. The germline V gene has CDR1 SGHTA and CDR2 FQGNSA. In DNA, the CDR3 is TGTGCCAGCAGCGATTACGACAGCCCCGGGGGAGAGACCCAGTACTTC. This translates into CASSDYDSPGGETQYF.

This clone has a handful of counts. This chain uses TRBV19 with TRBJ1-6; a possible D gene is TRBD1 (6 bases). CDR1 is LNHDA, CDR2 SQIVND, per germline (reference sequence). The CDR3 runs 16 residues. Deletions cut 9 bases from V and 0 bases from J, with 15 bases between. CDR3 nucleotides: TGTGCCAGCGCCGGGACGGACAGCTCCTATAATTCACCCCTCCACTTT. It translates to CASAGTDSSYNSPLHF.

This chain links TRBV6-1 with TRBJ2-1; no firm D call. Germline lookup yields CDR1 MNHNS and CDR2 SASEGT. V was trimmed by 2 bases and J by 1 base, leaving 12 bases between them. The CDR3 extends over 16 amino acids. CDR3 in DNA: TGTGCCAGCAGTGAAAACCACCTTTTTTCCTACAATGAGCAGTTCTTC. It specifies CASSENHLFSYNEQFF.

This clone was recorded a few times. This chain uses TRBV10-3 with TRBJ2-3; no firm D call. Trimming removed 8 bases from V and 7 bases from J, with 28 bases in between. The CDR3 is made up of 17 amino acids. From germline, CDR1 is ENHRY and CDR2 SYGVKD. The CDR3, as DNA: TGTGCCATCGGAGCGTCCCAGGAAGAGAGTGTCACGCATACGCAGTATTTT. Encoded protein: CAIGASQEESVTHTQYF.

This clone has more than one count but fewer than ten. The V call is TRBV18, the J call TRBJ2-3, with D tentatively TRBD2 (5 bases). This CDR3 is built from 15 residues. The ends were cut back, 4 bases at V and 1 base at J, with 12 bases in the middle. Germline V CDR1 and CDR2: KGHSH, LQKENI. The CDR3 sequence: CASSQGSPGTDTQYF. For the CDR3, the DNA is TGTGCCAGCTCACAAGGGAGCCCGGGCACAGATACGCAGTATTTT.

The rearrangement uses TRBV10-2 and TRBJ2-1; a possible D gene is TRBD1 (6 bases). Germline loops: CDR1 WSHSY, CDR2 SAAADI. V was trimmed by 3 bases and J by 5 bases, leaving 17 bases between them. The CDR3 is 16 amino acids. The CDR3 DNA reads TGCGCCAGCAGTGACCCTTTAACAGGGTATAACAATGAGCAGTTCTTC. Amino acid sequence: CASSDPLTGYNNEQFF.

The chain links TRBV27 to TRBJ2-7, with TRBD2 identical over 8 bases. The trim removed 2 bases at V and 4 bases at J, leaving 7 bases unmatched. This CDR3 has 15 amino acids. Germline CDR1 and CDR2: MNHEY and SMNVEV (reference sequence). The CDR3 nucleotides read TGTGCCAGCAGTTTAGGCGGGGGGTCAGGTTACGAGCAGTACTTC. It is translated as CASSLGGGSGYEQYF.

This clone was picked up many times. The chain couples TRBV5-1 to TRBJ2-1, with D maybe TRBD2 (6 bases). The CDR3 sequence is 14 residues long. V was shortened by 3 bases and J by 6 bases, with 13 bases between the two germline ends. CDR1 is SGHRS, CDR2 YFSETQ, per germline. The CDR3 nucleotides are TGCGCCAGCAGCTACGACGGGGGAGGCAATGAGCAGTTCTTC. Its translation: CASSYDGGGNEQFF.

J is TRBJ1-1 and V is TRBV9; D is unclear. Germline V gives CDR1 SGDLS, CDR2 YYNGEE. The length of the CDR3 is 13 residues. Trimming cost V 4 bases and J 1 base, with 8 bases left between them. The CDR3 DNA reads TGTGCCAGCAGCCTTAGCCCGAACACTGAAGCTTTCTTT. Translating gives CASSLSPNTEAFF.

This clone turned up a few times. The chain joins TRBV7-8 to TRBJ2-3, with 8 bases matching TRBD1. The CDR3 has 14 amino acids. The V segment lost 6 bases and the J segment 1 base; nucleotides outside the gene matches: 3. CDR1 is SGHVS, CDR2 FQNEAQ, per germline. The CDR3 region is CASRVTGGTDTQYF. The DNA for the CDR3 is TGTGCCAGCAGGGTGACAGGGGGCACAGATACGCAGTATTTT. Based on the CDR3 plus reference TRBV7-8 and TRBJ2-3, the full variable domain is GAGVSQSPRYKVAKRGQDVALRCDPISGHVSLFWYQQALGQGPEFLTYFQNEAQLDKSGLPSDRFFAERPEGSVSTLKIQRTQQEDSAVYLCASRVTGGTDTQYFGPGTRLTVL.

This chain uses TRBV7-9 with TRBJ1-1, with D perhaps matching TRBD1 (5 bases). V was trimmed by 2 bases and J by 3 bases, leaving 13 bases between them. Germline V gene lookup returns CDR1 SEHNR and CDR2 FQNEAQ (reference sequence). The CDR3 length is 15 residues. The CDR3 loop is CASSLFRDGDTEAFF. The CDR3 DNA is TGTGCCAGCAGCTTATTCCGGGACGGTGACACTGAAGCTTTCTTT.

As DNA, the CDR3 is TGTGCCAGCAGCTCCCAGGGGCATCAAGAGCAGTACTTC. Translation: CASSSQGHQEQYF. The V and J genes are TRBV7-9 and TRBJ2-7; D is possibly TRBD1 (6 bases). The CDR3 spans 13 residues. CDR1 SEHNR and CDR2 FQNEAQ come from the germline V gene (reference sequence). V shed 4 bases and J shed 7 bases, with 14 bases lying between them.

This chain connects TRBV6-5 to TRBJ2-7; 9 bases are a match to TRBD1. Germline CDR1 and CDR2: MNHEY and SVGAGI. Trimming at V came to 7 bases and at J to 6 bases, leaving 10 bases not matched to a gene. CDR3 size: 14 residues. The CDR3 reads CASTFPGQGGEQYF. CDR3 coding DNA: TGTGCCAGCACCTTCCCGGGACAGGGAGGCGAGCAGTACTTC.

This clone has more than one count but fewer than ten. The V and J genes are TRBV5-1 and TRBJ2-3, with D unresolved. This CDR3 region has 14 residues. The germline gives CDR1 SGHRS, CDR2 YFSETQ. Trimming removed 2 bases from V and 1 base from J, with 8 bases in between. This CDR3 is CASSLGWGTDTQYF. CDR3 DNA sequence: TGCGCCAGCAGCTTAGGATGGGGCACAGATACGCAGTATTTT.

This clone was picked up a small number of times. A much larger clone sits a single nucleotide away, making a read error possible. This chain links TRBV5-4 with TRBJ2-5, with D tentatively TRBD2 (6 bases). The length of the CDR3 is 11 residues. V gave up 4 bases and J gave up 5 bases, with 6 bases separating them. Germline values: CDR1 SGHNT, CDR2 YYREEE (reference sequence). CDR3 amino acids: CASSGGETQYF. The CDR3 DNA is TGTGCCAGCAGCGGGGGGGAGACCCAGTACTTC.

The rearrangement joins TRBV6-6 to TRBJ2-5; D may match TRBD1 or TRBD2 (6 bases each). Looked up from germline, CDR1 is MNHNY and CDR2 is SVGAGI (reference sequence). The CDR3 has 13 residues. Trimming shortened V by 11 bases and J by 0 bases, and 13 bases separated the two germline ends. For the CDR3, the DNA is TGTGCCGGTCGGCGGGACAACCAAGAGACCCAGTACTTC. This codes for CAGRRDNQETQYF.